The 8 T cell receptor beta chains reported below all come from one sample, sequenced in a study of T cell changes during pregnancy in multiple sclerosis. TCRdb's table, derived via immunoSEQ multiplex PCR, lists solely in-frame clones and lacks some. The sample records tens of thousands of clones, about 93% being singletons. The starting material was CD8+ T cells from peripheral blood mononuclear cells, obtained in the third trimester of pregnancy. These receptors all come from a female donor with multiple sclerosis, enrolled in a pregnancy study.

The chain has TRBV28 and TRBJ2-7, with unresolved D. The CDR3 is made up of 13 amino acids. V shed 9 bases and J shed 0 bases, with 12 bases lying between them. In germline, CDR1 is MDHEN, CDR2 SYDVKM. The CDR3 here is CASHPNFSYEQYF. DNA for the CDR3: TGTGCCAGTCACCCCAACTTCTCCTACGAGCAGTACTTC.

The count of this clone is one. The chain employs TRBV12-2 and TRBJ2-7; the D segment call TRBD2 is taken from the table without a DNA check. TRBV12-2 is assigned pseudogene status. This CDR3 contains 15 residues. CDR3 sequence (DNA): TGTGCAAGTCGCCCAGCTAGCGGGAGCTCCTACGAGCAGTACTTC. Its translation is CASRPASGSSYEQYF.

The rearrangement joins TRBV4-1 to TRBJ2-7; 11 bases map to TRBD2. The ends lost 4 bases at V and 0 bases at J; junction bases unmatched: 2. The CDR3 has 15 amino acids. Germline CDR1 is MGHRA and CDR2 is YSYEKL. CDR3 nucleotide sequence: TGCGCCAGCAGCCTCACTAGCGGGAGCTCCTACGAGCAGTACTTC. This translates into CASSLTSGSSYEQYF.

This clone has a handful of counts. V is TRBV7-2 and J is TRBJ2-7; possible D gene TRBD2, 5 bases. The V and J ends lost 1 base and 4 bases respectively, with 14 bases between them. Germline assignment: CDR1 SGHTA and CDR2 FQGNSA. CDR3 length: 15 amino acids. In nucleotides, the CDR3 is TGTGCCAGCAGCTTAGATTCGGAGGTCCAATACGAGCAGTACTTC. This sequence encodes CASSLDSEVQYEQYF. Filled out from reference TRBV7-2 and TRBJ2-7, the complete variable domain reads GAGVSQSPSNKVTEKGKDVELRCDPISGHTALYWYRQSLGQGLEFLIYFQGNSAPDKSGLPSDRFSAERTGGSVSTLTIQRTQQEDSAVYLCASSLDSEVQYEQYFGPGTRLTVT.

The genes are TRBV19 and TRBJ2-2; maybe TRBD2 (5 bases). CDR3 length equals 14 residues. Germline V gives CDR1 LNHDA, CDR2 SQIVND (reference sequence). Trimming left V 3 bases short and J 1 base short, with 6 bases between. The CDR3 here is CASSMSGNTGELFF. The CDR3 bases are TGTGCCAGTAGTATGAGCGGGAACACCGGGGAGCTGTTTTTT.

This clone is deemed medium-sized. The chain couples TRBV29-1 to TRBJ1-2, with 7 bases lining up with TRBD1. The CDR3 is 15 amino acids. In germline, CDR1 is SQVTM, CDR2 ANQGSEA. J lost 5 bases, V lost 1 base, and 10 bases had no gene match. The CDR3 DNA sequence: TGCAGCGTTGAAGGACGACAGGGTCTTCTTTATGGCTACACCTTC. This gives the protein CSVEGRQGLLYGYTF.

The rearrangement joins TRBV30 to TRBJ2-3; 8 bases fit TRBD1. The germline gives CDR1 GTSNPN, CDR2 SVGIG (reference sequence). This CDR3 is built from 14 residues. The ends lost 5 bases at V and 1 base at J; junction bases unmatched: 5. The CDR3 DNA follows: TGTGCCTGGGAACCGGGACAGGGCACAGATACGCAGTATTTT. Encoded protein: CAWEPGQGTDTQYF.

In this sample, this clone turned up once. The genes are TRBV6-6 and TRBJ2-3, with D uncertain. The CDR3 has 14 residues. The V end lost 4 bases, the J end lost 4 bases, and 12 bases lay between the germline ends. Germline-derived CDR1 and CDR2 are MNHNY and SVGAGI (reference sequence). The CDR3 region is CASSLMHESDTQYF. The CDR3 nucleotides are TGTGCCAGCAGTTTGATGCACGAGTCAGATACGCAGTATTTT.